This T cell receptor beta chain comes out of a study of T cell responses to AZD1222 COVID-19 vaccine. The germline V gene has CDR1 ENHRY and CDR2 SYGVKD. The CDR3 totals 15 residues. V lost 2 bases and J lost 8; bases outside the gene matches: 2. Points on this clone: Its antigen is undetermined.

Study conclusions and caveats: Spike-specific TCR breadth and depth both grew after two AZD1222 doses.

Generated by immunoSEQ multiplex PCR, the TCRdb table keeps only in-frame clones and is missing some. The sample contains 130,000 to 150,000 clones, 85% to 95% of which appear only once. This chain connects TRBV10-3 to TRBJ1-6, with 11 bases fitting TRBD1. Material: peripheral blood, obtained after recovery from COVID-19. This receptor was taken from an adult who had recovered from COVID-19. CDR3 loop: CAISEEGQGDSPLHF. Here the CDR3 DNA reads TGTGCCATCAGTGAGGAGGGACAGGGGGATTCACCCCTCCACTTT.